Each of the 32 T cell receptor beta chains below was sequenced from the same sample in a study of radiotherapy plus CTLA-4 blockade in lung cancer. Method: immunoSEQ multiplex PCR; TCRdb's copy keeps in-frame clones and lacks some. The table records approximately 98,000 clones, around four fifths of them present only once. This specimen consisted of peripheral blood, obtained from a patient treated with radiotherapy plus ipilimumab. All receptors come from a human donor with non-small cell lung cancer who had a partial response to radiotherapy plus ipilimumab.

This chain uses TRBV7-2 with TRBJ1-1, with a weak D call TRBD1 (5 bases). CDR3 size: 15 residues. The germline V gene encodes CDR1 SGHTA and CDR2 FQGNSA. The V and J ends lost 1 base and 1 base respectively, with 10 bases between them. CDR3 sequence (DNA): TGTGCCAGCAGCTTAGTATGGGGCGGGAACACTGAAGCTTTCTTT. The encoded protein is CASSLVWGGNTEAFF.

This chain links TRBV7-9 with TRBJ2-1; D uncertain. The ends were cut back, 0 bases at V and 7 bases at J, with 13 bases in the middle. This CDR3 comprises 15 residues. Germline CDR1 SEHNR, CDR2 FQNEAQ (reference sequence). The CDR3 loop reads CASSLALIASNEQFF. DNA of the CDR3: TGTGCCAGCAGCTTAGCGTTAATAGCATCGAATGAGCAGTTCTTC. The full variable domain, completed using reference TRBV7-9 and TRBJ2-1, is DTGVSQNPRHKITKRGQNVTFRCDPISEHNRLYWYRQTLGQGPEFLTYFQNEAQLEKSRLLSDRFSAERPKGSFSTLEIQRTEQGDSAMYLCASSLALIASNEQFFGPGTRLTVL.

The CDR3 nucleotides are TGCGCCAGCAGCCAAGATCAACAGGGTGAAGCTTTCTTT. Amino acids: CASSQDQQGEAFF. This chain uses TRBV4-3 with TRBJ1-1; D may be TRBD1 (6 bases). Germline V CDR1 and CDR2: LGHNA, YSLEER. The V gene lost 0 bases and the J gene lost 7 bases, with 9 bases spanning the gap. The CDR3 has 13 amino acids.

The rearrangement uses TRBV27 and TRBJ2-1; 12 bases match TRBD2. This CDR3 is built from 23 residues. The V gene end was trimmed by 5 bases and the J gene end by 2 bases; junction bases not matched to a gene: 25. Germline CDR1 MNHEY, CDR2 SMNVEV (reference sequence). The CDR3 DNA reads as TGTGCCAGCAGTCCCTTGAGAGGGGGCGCTTCGACTAGCGGGAGACCCCCCTACAATGAGCAGTTCTTC. This sequence encodes CASSPLRGGASTSGRPPYNEQFF.

The V gene is TRBV6-1, the J gene TRBJ2-5; 7 bases map to TRBD2. Germline V gene lookup returns CDR1 MNHNS and CDR2 SASEGT. CDR3 length equals 13 residues. The ends lost 4 bases at V and 5 bases at J; junction bases unmatched: 4. CDR3 DNA: TGTGCCAGCAGTGGATGGGGGGGGGAGACCCAGTACTTC. It yields the protein CASSGWGGETQYF.

This clone has a single count. The CDR3 region is CASSSQVTGGEQFF. The CDR3 nucleotides are TGTGCCAGCAGCTCGCAGGTGACAGGTGGTGAGCAGTTCTTC. The chain is built from TRBV11-2 and TRBJ2-1; possible D gene TRBD1, 6 bases. V lost 4 bases and J lost 9, with 16 bases in between. CDR1 is SGHAT and CDR2 is FQNNGV in the germline V gene. The CDR3 is 14 residues long.

The J gene is TRBJ2-2, the V gene TRBV7-9, with no clear D. This CDR3 is built from 16 residues. Per the germline V gene, CDR1 is SEHNR and CDR2 is FQNEAQ (reference sequence). Trimming stripped 7 bases from V and 4 bases from J, with 19 bases between. CDR3 DNA: TGTGCCAGCAACTCTTACCTTGCGAGAACCACCGGGGAGCTGTTTTTT. As protein: CASNSYLARTTGELFF.

The rearrangement uses TRBV7-9 and TRBJ2-5; the match to TRBD2 covers 12 bases. V lost 5 bases, J lost 1 base, and 5 bases stayed unmatched. Germline V gene data show CDR1 as SEHNR and CDR2 as FQNEAQ (reference sequence). This CDR3 is 16 amino acids long. In nucleotides, the CDR3 is TGTGCCAGCAGCCCGTGGACTAGCGGGGTCCAAGAGACCCAGTACTTC. Amino acids: CASSPWTSGVQETQYF.

The V gene is TRBV19, the J gene TRBJ2-5, with D unresolved. Germline CDR1 and CDR2: LNHDA and SQIVND (reference sequence). The CDR3 sequence is 13 residues long. V lost 7 bases and J 5 bases, leaving 14 bases between the germline ends. This CDR3 reads CASISRGGETQYF. CDR3 bases: TGTGCCAGTATCTCTCGAGGTGGGGAGACCCAGTACTTC. Full variable domain (outside the CDR3, taken from reference TRBV19 and TRBJ2-5): DGGITQSPKYLFRKEGQNVTLSCEQNLNHDAMYWYRQDPGQGLRLIYYSQIVNDFQKGDIAEGYSVSREKKESFPLTVTSAQKNPTAFYLCASISRGGETQYFGPGTRLLVL.

V is TRBV9 and J is TRBJ2-7; D is possibly TRBD2 (6 bases). V was cut by 0 bases and J by 0 bases, with 10 bases left in between. The CDR3 runs to 15 residues. The germline gives CDR1 SGDLS, CDR2 YYNGEE. The chain's CDR3 is CASSVEGRSSYEQYF. The CDR3 coding sequence is TGTGCCAGCAGCGTAGAGGGGAGGAGCTCCTACGAGCAGTACTTC.

The chain joins TRBV28 to TRBJ1-2; D perhaps matches TRBD1 (6 bases). With 3 bases removed from V and 8 bases from J, the gap between germline ends came to 10 bases. CDR1 MDHEN and CDR2 SYDVKM come from the germline V gene. This CDR3 has 12 residues. The CDR3 DNA is TGTGCCAGCAGTTTCCGGACAGACGGCTACACCTTC. This encodes CASSFRTDGYTF.

The chain carries TRBV5-1 and TRBJ2-2; 8 bases match TRBD1. Germline-derived CDR1 and CDR2 are SGHRS and YFSETQ. This CDR3 spans 16 amino acids. With 3 bases clipped from V and 2 bases from J, the junction kept 6 bases outside the gene matches. CDR3 region: CASSSGQGLNTGELFF. CDR3 bases: TGCGCCAGCAGCTCCGGACAGGGTTTAAACACCGGGGAGCTGTTTTTT.

V gene TRBV5-4 combines with J gene TRBJ1-3; no clear D. This CDR3 contains 15 residues. Germline assignment: CDR1 SGHNT and CDR2 YYREEE (reference sequence). Between the trimmed V and J ends, which lost 0 bases and 0 bases, there was a span of 7 bases. CDR3 sequence reads: CASSLDGYSGNTIYF. CDR3 nucleotides: TGTGCCAGCAGCTTGGACGGTTACTCTGGAAACACCATATATTTT. The variable domain in full, completed from reference TRBV5-4 and TRBJ1-3, reads ETGVTQSPTHLIKTRGQQVTLRCSSQSGHNTVSWYQQALGQGPQFIFQYYREEENGRGNFPPRFSGLQFPNYSSELNVNALELDDSALYLCASSLDGYSGNTIYFGEGSWLTVV.

This chain uses TRBV30 with TRBJ2-6; 10 bases line up with TRBD1. This CDR3 contains 16 residues. The J segment lost 2 bases and the V segment lost 4 bases, leaving 5 bases of the junction unmatched. From germline, CDR1 is GTSNPN and CDR2 SVGIG (reference sequence). CDR3 sequence: CAWTATGGAGANVLTF. The CDR3 nucleotides read TGTGCCTGGACCGCGACAGGGGGCGCTGGGGCCAACGTCCTGACTTTC.

The chain has TRBV9 and TRBJ2-7, with 14 positions matching TRBD2. The junction had 5 bases not matched to a gene; V was cut back by 5 bases and J by 4 bases. Germline V gene sequence: CDR1 SGDLS, CDR2 YYNGEE. This CDR3 comprises 15 residues. DNA of the CDR3: TGTGCCAGCAGTAAGACTAGCGGGAGGGCTTACGAGCAGTACTTC. Its protein product is CASSKTSGRAYEQYF.

V usage is TRBV6-1 and J usage is TRBJ1-2; the D is unclear. Germline CDR1 is MNHNS and CDR2 is SASEGT. This CDR3 is built from 12 residues. With 6 bases removed from V and 3 bases from J, the gap between germline ends came to 8 bases. CDR3 protein: CASSDGDYGYTF. CDR3 in DNA: TGTGCCAGCAGCGACGGAGACTATGGCTACACCTTC.

The rearrangement links TRBV7-2 to TRBJ1-2; TRBD1 is a possible D gene (6 bases). V lost 1 base and J lost 6, with 15 bases in between. Germline V gene data show CDR1 as SGHTA and CDR2 as FQGNSA. The CDR3 loop spans 15 amino acids. In DNA form, the CDR3 reads TGTGCCAGCAGCTTAGGGCCGTCAGGGGAGCATGGCTACACCTTC. Protein product: CASSLGPSGEHGYTF. Full variable domain (remainder filled in from reference TRBV7-2 and TRBJ1-2): GAGVSQSPSNKVTEKGKDVELRCDPISGHTALYWYRQSLGQGLEFLIYFQGNSAPDKSGLPSDRFSAERTGGSVSTLTIQRTQQEDSAVYLCASSLGPSGEHGYTFGSGTRLTVV.

The rearrangement links TRBV6-5 to TRBJ2-7; maybe TRBD2 (6 bases). The germline V and J ends were trimmed by 6 bases and 3 bases, with 18 bases remaining between them. Germline V CDR1 and CDR2: MNHEY, SVGAGI. There are 15 residues in the CDR3. The CDR3 here is CASSVSQGGNYEQYF. For the CDR3, the DNA is TGTGCCAGCAGCGTCTCGCAGGGCGGGAACTACGAGCAGTACTTC.

This chain links TRBV7-3 with TRBJ2-2; maybe TRBD2 (6 bases). CDR3 length equals 14 residues. CDR1 is SGHTA, CDR2 FQGTGA, per germline. Trimming left V 2 bases short and J 6 bases short, with 10 bases between. The CDR3 DNA follows: TGTGCCAGCAGCTTACGGGGAGGTGCCGGGGAGCTGTTTTTT. Its protein is CASSLRGGAGELFF.

V is TRBV7-3 and J is TRBJ1-2, with TRBD1 matching 8 bases. From germline, CDR1 is SGHTA and CDR2 FQGTGA. V lost 5 bases to trimming and J lost 8 bases; unmatched junction nucleotides: 7. The CDR3 contains 13 residues. Written as DNA, the CDR3 is TGTGCCAGCAGCGCCGGACAGGGTTGGGGCTACACCTTC. Amino acid sequence: CASSAGQGWGYTF.

This clone was counted a single time. The chain has TRBV28 and TRBJ2-5, with 9 bases that match TRBD2. The CDR3 extends over 16 amino acids. V lost 5 bases, J lost 3 bases, and 10 bases stayed unmatched. Germline V gives CDR1 MDHEN, CDR2 SYDVKM. The chain's CDR3 is CASSHLAGIDKETQYF. CDR3 DNA sequence: TGTGCCAGCAGTCACCTAGCGGGGATTGACAAAGAGACCCAGTACTTC.

The chain recombines TRBV5-1 with TRBJ2-2; possible D gene TRBD1, 5 bases. CDR3 length: 15 amino acids. Germline V CDR1 and CDR2: SGHRS, YFSETQ. V lost 4 bases and J lost 4, with 14 bases in between. CDR3 DNA: TGCGCCAGCAGCCCCGTGGTAAGGGGCACCGGGGAGCTGTTTTTT. This translates into CASSPVVRGTGELFF.

This chain uses TRBV6-1 with TRBJ2-2; 7 bases align to TRBD2. J was trimmed by 5 bases and V by 0 bases; bases with no gene match: 6. The CDR3 totals 16 residues. Germline CDR1 MNHNS, CDR2 SASEGT. The CDR3 protein is CASSEAGGWRTGELFF. In DNA form, the CDR3 reads TGTGCCAGCAGTGAAGCGGGGGGGTGGAGAACCGGGGAGCTGTTTTTT.

The V call is TRBV7-3, the J call TRBJ2-2; D is perhaps TRBD2 (6 bases). Between the trimmed V and J ends, which lost 4 bases and 5 bases, there was a span of 14 bases. The CDR3 has 15 residues. The germline gives CDR1 SGHTA, CDR2 FQGTGA. This CDR3 reads CASSSRGAGTGELFF. CDR3 DNA: TGTGCCAGCAGCTCGCGGGGAGCTGGGACCGGGGAGCTGTTTTTT.

The rearrangement joins TRBV27 to TRBJ2-3, with D maybe TRBD1 (5 bases). The CDR3 consists of 16 residues. V dropped 6 bases and J dropped 3 bases, with 19 bases sitting between them. Germline CDR1 and CDR2: MNHEY and SMNVEV (reference sequence). CDR3 protein: CASRRREAERTDTQYF. In nucleotides, the CDR3 is TGTGCCAGCAGACGCAGGGAAGCAGAGAGAACAGATACGCAGTATTTT.

J is TRBJ2-1 and V is TRBV5-1; tentatively, D is TRBD1 (6 bases). With 4 bases removed from V and 0 bases from J, the gap between germline ends came to 11 bases. Germline CDR1 is SGHRS and CDR2 is YFSETQ. This CDR3 is built from 15 residues. CDR3 coding DNA: TGCGCCAGCAGCCCCGGACAGAGCTCCTACAATGAGCAGTTCTTC. Its protein product is CASSPGQSSYNEQFF.

V gene TRBV11-2 combines with J gene TRBJ1-1; 8 positions match TRBD1. The junction had 11 bases not matched to a gene; V was cut back by 5 bases and J by 0 bases. The CDR3 runs 17 residues. Looked up from germline, CDR1 is SGHAT and CDR2 is FQNNGV. The CDR3 DNA reads TGTGCCAGCAGCGCCGGACAGGGTAGGGGAGTGAACACTGAAGCTTTCTTT. This gives the protein CASSAGQGRGVNTEAFF.

V and J are TRBV5-6 and TRBJ2-7, with 9 bases lining up with TRBD1. Trimming cost V 4 bases and J 0 bases; bases outside gene matches: 5. Per the germline V gene, CDR1 is SGHDT and CDR2 is YYEEEE. The CDR3 consists of 15 residues. CDR3 sequence: CASSPGQGLSYEQYF. CDR3 DNA: TGTGCCAGCAGCCCCGGACAGGGGCTCTCCTACGAGCAGTACTTC.

The V gene is TRBV27, the J gene TRBJ2-3; 12 bases map to TRBD2. The germline CDR1 and CDR2 sequences are MNHEY and SMNVEV (reference sequence). V lost 5 bases, J lost 7 bases, and 13 bases stayed unmatched. CDR3 length: 17 residues. The CDR3 here is CASSPPRLAGGPNTQYF. The CDR3 nucleotides read TGTGCCAGCAGTCCCCCCCGGCTAGCGGGAGGGCCCAATACGCAGTATTTT.

V and J are TRBV7-2 and TRBJ2-5, with a weak D call TRBD2 (6 bases). The V end lost 5 bases, the J end lost 5 bases, and 21 bases lay between the germline ends. The germline V gene has CDR1 SGHTA and CDR2 FQGNSA. This CDR3 contains 16 residues. CDR3 residues: CASSISLRGLGETQYF. For the CDR3, the DNA is TGTGCCAGCAGCATATCCCTCCGGGGGTTGGGGGAGACCCAGTACTTC.

V is TRBV9 and J is TRBJ1-5; D possibly corresponds to TRBD1 (5 bases). The CDR3 length is 15 residues. Trimming shortened V by 3 bases and J by 4 bases, and 14 bases separated the two germline ends. Per the germline V gene, CDR1 is SGDLS and CDR2 is YYNGEE. CDR3 sequence reads: CASSDSGISNQPQHF. For the CDR3, the DNA is TGTGCCAGCAGCGATTCAGGGATATCGAATCAGCCCCAGCATTTT.

Comments on this clone: Compared with germline, one end of the junction differs, possibly owing to a read error. Additional DNA sequences in this sample encode the identical CDR3. V is TRBV28 and J is TRBJ2-2; the D gene is possibly TRBD2 (7 bases). The germline CDR1 and CDR2 sequences are MDHEN and SYDVKM. The CDR3 consists of 14 residues. The CDR3 protein is CASSRGGAAGELFF. Here the CDR3 DNA reads TGCGCCAGCAGTAGGGGGGGCGCCGCCGGGGAGCTGTTTTTT.